A single sample gave rise to the 5 T cell receptor beta chains below, sequenced in a study of T cell changes during pregnancy in multiple sclerosis. Libraries were prepared by immunoSEQ multiplex PCR; TCRdb keeps only in-frame clonotypes and omits some of them. The sample lists roughly 52,000 clones; 94% were seen once. The sample consisted of CD8+ T cells from peripheral blood mononuclear cells, taken before pregnancy. The origin of the receptors is a female donor with multiple sclerosis, enrolled in a pregnancy study.

This clone was found once. J is TRBJ2-7 and V is TRBV27; D might be TRBD2 (6 bases). This CDR3 region has 14 residues. Germline V gives CDR1 MNHEY, CDR2 SMNVEV (reference sequence). With 3 bases removed from V and 2 bases from J, the gap between germline ends came to 11 bases. For the CDR3, the DNA is TGTGCCAGCAGTTTTGGGGCGGGAACCTACGAGCAGTACTTC. Residues: CASSFGAGTYEQYF.

The gene calls are TRBV7-9 and TRBJ1-1, with D uncertain. Germline-derived CDR1 and CDR2 are SEHNR and FQNEAQ (reference sequence). The CDR3 runs to 14 residues. Trimming removed 4 bases from V and 1 base from J, with 10 bases in between. In DNA, the CDR3 is TGTGCCAGCAGCTCCCGGGAGCAGAACACTGAAGCTTTCTTT. Translation gives CASSSREQNTEAFF.

This chain joins TRBV27 and TRBJ1-2, with 8 bases identical to TRBD1. V trimming: 4 bases; J trimming: 3 bases; junction bases outside the gene matches: 4. The CDR3 runs to 14 residues. Germline lookup yields CDR1 MNHEY and CDR2 SMNVEV (reference sequence). The CDR3 loop reads CASSSTGADYGYTF. As DNA, the CDR3 is TGTGCCAGCAGTTCGACAGGGGCAGACTATGGCTACACCTTC.

This clone came up a few times. The chain recombines TRBV7-2 with TRBJ1-1; 7 positions agree with TRBD1. The CDR3 has 14 amino acids. With V trimmed by 2 bases and J by 4 bases, 4 bases remained unmatched. Looked up from germline, CDR1 is SGHTA and CDR2 is FQGNSA. The CDR3 DNA sequence: TGTGCCAGCAGCTTACCTTCAGGGGGCACTGAAGCTTTCTTT. Its translation is CASSLPSGGTEAFF.

The chain is built from TRBV7-9 and TRBJ1-2; 9 nucleotides align to TRBD1. This CDR3 is built from 15 residues. Germline assignment: CDR1 SEHNR and CDR2 FQNEAQ (reference sequence). Unmatched junction bases numbered 3, after V lost 0 bases and J lost 4 bases. DNA for the CDR3: TGTGCCAGCAGCTTAGCACAGGGGGCCGGCTATGGCTACACCTTC. Protein: CASSLAQGAGYGYTF.